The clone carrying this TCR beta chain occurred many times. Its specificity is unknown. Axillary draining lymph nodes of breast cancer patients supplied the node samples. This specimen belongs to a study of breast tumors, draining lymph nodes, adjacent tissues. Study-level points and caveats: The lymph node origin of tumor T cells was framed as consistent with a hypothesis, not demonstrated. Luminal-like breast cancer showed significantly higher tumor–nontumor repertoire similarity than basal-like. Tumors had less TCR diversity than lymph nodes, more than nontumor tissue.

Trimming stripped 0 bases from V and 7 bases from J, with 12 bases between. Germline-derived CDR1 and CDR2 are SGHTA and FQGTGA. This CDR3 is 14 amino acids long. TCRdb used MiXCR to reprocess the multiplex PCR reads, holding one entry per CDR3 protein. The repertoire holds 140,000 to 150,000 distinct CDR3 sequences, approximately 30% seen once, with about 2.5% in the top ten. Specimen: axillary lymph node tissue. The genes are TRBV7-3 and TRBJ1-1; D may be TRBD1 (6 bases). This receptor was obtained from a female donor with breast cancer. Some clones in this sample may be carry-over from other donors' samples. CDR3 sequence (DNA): TGTGCCAGCAGCTTAACGGACACACAGGGTGAAGCTTTCTTT. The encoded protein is CASSLTDTQGEAFF.